These T cell receptor beta chains were read from a single sample in a study of T cells in Graves' hyperthyroidism and ophthalmopathy. TCRdb reprocessed the multiplex PCR reads with MiXCR, giving one entry per CDR3 protein. This table has under 800,000 distinct CDR3 sequences, around 13% appearing once. Sequencing was done on a sample of blood. The receptors were sampled from a woman aged 18-29 years with Graves' hyperthyroidism. CDR3s include the opening cysteine and the closing phenylalanine or tryptophan. A D gene is named only where the DNA matches it firmly. Only some rows state a clone size, as once, few, many or a class for expanded clones.

many	TRBD2	TRBV11-2	TRBJ2-7	CASRSGRGFEQYF	TGTGCCAGTCGTAGCGGGAGGGGTTTCGAGCAGTACTTC
few	TRBD1	TRBV6-5	TRBJ2-7	CASSYSGTAAYEQYF	TGTGCCAGCAGTTACTCCGGGACAGCAGCCTACGAGCAGTACTTC
-	TRBD1	TRBV13	TRBJ1-1	CASNGQGPNTEAFF	TGTGCCAGCAACGGACAGGGCCCGAACACTGAAGCTTTCTTT
-	TRBD1	TRBV19	TRBJ1-5	CACQGTGNSNQPQHF	TGTGCCTGTCAAGGGACAGGCAATAGCAATCAGCCCCAGCATTTT
-	-	TRBV28	TRBJ2-5	CASSSVIRTQYF	TGTGCCAGCAGTTCAGTAATCAGAACCCAGTACTTC
many	-	TRBV18	TRBJ2-3	CASSLGHSTDTQYF	TGTGCCAGCTCACTAGGACACTCCACAGATACGCAGTATTTT
-	TRBD2	TRBV25-1	TRBJ2-5	CASSEIRRTSLETQYF	TGTGCCAGCAGTGAAATCAGAAGGACTAGTCTTGAGACCCAGTACTTC
-	TRBD2	TRBV12-3/TRBV12-4	TRBJ2-2	CASSISGSLAGELFF	TGTGCCAGCAGTATTAGCGGGAGCCTAGCCGGGGAGCTGTTTTTT
-	TRBD2	TRBV19	TRBJ2-7	CASSSQREGPYEQYF	TGTGCCAGTAGTTCCCAGCGGGAGGGCCCCTACGAGCAGTACTTC
-	TRBD1	TRBV6-2/TRBV6-3	TRBJ1-6	CASSSRRGLSANSPLHF	TGTGCCAGCAGTAGTCGAAGGGGGCTAAGTGCGAATTCACCCCTCCACTTT
many	TRBD1	TRBV18	TRBJ1-1	CASSPAARGNEAFF	TGTGCCAGCTCCCCGGCGGCCAGGGGGAACGAAGCTTTCTTT
-	TRBD2	TRBV20-1	TRBJ2-7	CSASPGTSGRPNEQYF	TGCAGTGCTAGCCCTGGGACTAGCGGGAGACCAAACGAGCAGTACTTC
many	-	TRBV18	TRBJ2-2	CASSPWTAGELFF	TGTGCCAGCTCACCATGGACAGCCGGGGAGCTGTTTTTT
-	TRBD1	TRBV28	TRBJ2-2	CASRIGTATGELFF	TGTGCCAGCAGGATCGGGACAGCCACCGGGGAGCTGTTTTTT
many	-	TRBV20-1	TRBJ2-4	CSASRGAAKNIQYF	TGCAGTGCCAGCCGGGGGGCGGCCAAAAACATTCAGTACTTC
many	TRBD2	TRBV20-1	TRBJ2-1	CSAIAGLGVEQFF	TGCAGTGCGATAGCGGGACTGGGGGTTGAGCAGTTCTTC
many	-	TRBV6-1	TRBJ2-1	CASKVDYYNEQFF	TGTGCCAGCAAGGTAGACTACTACAATGAGCAGTTCTTC
-	-	TRBV20-1	TRBJ1-1	CSARDLLGGTEAFF	TGCAGTGCTAGAGATTTATTGGGGGGCACTGAAGCTTTCTTT
many	-	TRBV4-1	TRBJ2-7	CASSQGAGGSYEQYF	TGCGCCAGCAGCCAAGGGGCAGGGGGGTCCTACGAGCAGTACTTC
-	-	TRBV6-1	TRBJ2-3	CASKIRAYTDTQYF	TGTGCCAGCAAAATAAGGGCCTACACAGATACGCAGTATTTT
-	-	TRBV7-2	TRBJ2-2	CASSFPGTALANTGELFF	TGTGCCAGCAGCTTCCCCGGGACGGCCTTAGCGAACACCGGGGAGCTGTTTTTT
-	TRBD2	TRBV20-1	TRBJ2-7	CSARLGMGLATSYEQYF	TGCAGTGCTAGGCTCGGGATGGGACTAGCCACCTCTTACGAGCAGTACTTC
few	-	TRBV10-3	TRBJ1-4	CAIRADSHEKLFF	TGTGCCATCAGGGCAGATTCGCATGAAAAACTGTTTTTT